The 25 T cell receptor beta chains given below trace back to one sample, sequenced in a study of cytomegalovirus exposure and HLA in healthy donors. Primers: 60 Vbeta forward and 13 Jbeta reverse. TCRdb keeps only in-frame clones here, not all; method: immunoSEQ multiplex PCR. The sample includes more than 140,000 clones, approximately 84% of them seen just once. Sequenced material: PBMCs. These receptors all stem from a woman between 35 and 50 years old in good health and CMV-seronegative.

CDR3 amino acids: CASSIVAGDQPQHF. In nucleotides, the CDR3 is TGTGCCAGTAGTATCGTGGCAGGGGATCAGCCCCAGCATTTT. V is TRBV19 and J is TRBJ1-5, with D tentatively TRBD1 (6 bases). This CDR3 region has 14 residues. Germline V CDR1 and CDR2: LNHDA, SQIVND (reference sequence). Trimming left V 3 bases short and J 5 bases short, with 11 bases between.

This chain joins TRBV7-5 and TRBJ2-2; TRBD2 is the table's D call and was not checked against the DNA. TRBV7-5 is a pseudogene. This CDR3 is 16 amino acids long. This chain's CDR3 is CARTQLGIAGAGELFF. The CDR3 DNA follows: TGTGCCAGAACCCAACTTGGTATAGCGGGAGCTGGGGAGCTGTTTTTT.

The rearrangement links TRBV2 to TRBJ2-3; D unclear. Looked up from germline, CDR1 is SNHLY and CDR2 is FYNNEI. The CDR3 has 13 amino acids. Trimming pared 6 bases from V and 2 bases from J, leaving 9 bases between. The CDR3 DNA is TGTGCCAGCAGCCAGTACATCACAGATACGCAGTATTTT. It codes for CASSQYITDTQYF.

This clone was detected once. The chain recombines TRBV25-1 with TRBJ2-1; a weak D match, TRBD1 (6 bases). This CDR3 region has 15 residues. The V end was cut by 5 bases, the J end by 4 bases, with 15 bases between. CDR1 and CDR2 (germline): MGHDK, SYGVNS. The CDR3 loop is CASSPFGQNYNEQFF. In DNA, the CDR3 is TGTGCCAGCAGTCCATTTGGACAGAATTACAATGAGCAGTTCTTC.

This chain connects TRBV4-2 to TRBJ1-2; 10 nucleotides line up with TRBD1. CDR1 is LGHNA and CDR2 is YNFKEQ in the germline V gene. V shed 1 base and J 7 bases; nucleotides not matched to a gene: 12. The CDR3 is 17 residues long. CDR3 coding DNA: TGTGCCAGCAGCCAAGGTAACCCGGGACAGGGGACACGTGGCTACACCTTC. Protein sequence: CASSQGNPGQGTRGYTF.

This sequence joins TRBV18 and TRBJ2-1; no firm D call. Deletions cut 1 base from V and 4 bases from J, with 5 bases between. Looked up from germline, CDR1 is KGHSH and CDR2 is LQKENI. The length of the CDR3 is 13 residues. The DNA of the CDR3 is TGTGCCAGCTCACCACTACAGTACAATGAGCAGTTCTTC. This encodes CASSPLQYNEQFF.

The chain is built from TRBV19 and TRBJ1-1; 7 nucleotides match TRBD1. Per germline, CDR1 LNHDA and CDR2 SQIVND (reference sequence). The V gene end was trimmed by 6 bases and the J gene end by 7 bases; junction bases not matched to a gene: 5. This CDR3 is built from 12 residues. The CDR3 DNA follows: TGTGCCAGTAGAGACAGGGTGTTTGAAGCTTTCTTT. It codes for CASRDRVFEAFF.

The chain's CDR3 is CASSSTSGTSGRAGYRELFF. The CDR3 DNA is TGTGCCAGCAGTTCGACATCCGGGACTAGCGGGAGGGCAGGATATCGGGAGCTGTTTTTT. The V and J genes are TRBV28 and TRBJ2-2; 16 bases align to TRBD2. V lost 4 bases, J lost 9 bases, and 17 bases stayed unmatched. CDR3 length: 20 residues. Germline CDR1 reads MDHEN; CDR2 reads SYDVKM. Full variable domain (outside the CDR3, taken from reference TRBV28 and TRBJ2-2): DVKVTQSSRYLVKRTGEKVFLECVQDMDHENMFWYRQDPGLGLRLIYFSYDVKMKEKGDIPEGYSVSREKKERFSLILESASTNQTSMYLCASSSTSGTSGRAGYRELFFGEGSRLTVL.

This clone was detected once. The V gene is TRBV30, the J gene TRBJ1-5, with D tentatively TRBD1 (5 bases). CDR3 length: 13 residues. Trimming shortened V by 0 bases and J by 7 bases, and 10 bases separated the two germline ends. Germline assignment: CDR1 GTSNPN and CDR2 SVGIG (reference sequence). The chain's CDR3 is CAWSVIAGQPQHF. CDR3 nucleotide sequence: TGTGCCTGGAGTGTGATAGCAGGGCAGCCCCAGCATTTT.

The count of this clone is one. V is TRBV7-9 and J is TRBJ1-3; possible D gene TRBD1, 6 bases. V was shortened by 1 base and J by 4 bases, with 20 bases between the two germline ends. The CDR3 totals 18 residues. Germline values: CDR1 SEHNR, CDR2 FQNEAQ (reference sequence). The CDR3 bases are TGTGCCAGCAGCTTAGGTCGGGGGAGGGGACAAATCGGAAACACCATATATTTT. The encoded protein is CASSLGRGRGQIGNTIYF.

The table lists this clone with a count of one. The rearrangement links TRBV19 to TRBJ2-7, with no clear D. The CDR3 length is 14 residues. Trimming shortened V by 3 bases and J by 2 bases, and 11 bases separated the two germline ends. Germline CDR1 reads LNHDA; CDR2 reads SQIVND (reference sequence). The DNA for the CDR3 is TGTGCCAGTAGTATCGAACACAGAACCTACGAGCAGTACTTC. This translates into CASSIEHRTYEQYF.

The rearrangement uses TRBV18 and TRBJ1-2; maybe TRBD1 (6 bases). This CDR3 region has 16 residues. The germline V gene has CDR1 KGHSH and CDR2 LQKENI. Trimming shortened V by 3 bases and J by 4 bases, and 18 bases separated the two germline ends. The CDR3 coding sequence is TGTGCCAGCTCACCCACGACAGGAGTCACCACCTATGGCTACACCTTC. Translating it yields CASSPTTGVTTYGYTF.

This clone has just a few counts. This chain uses TRBV19 with TRBJ1-5; no clear D gene. V lost 2 bases and J lost 0, with 8 bases in between. The CDR3 has 15 amino acids. Germline loops: CDR1 LNHDA, CDR2 SQIVND (reference sequence). In nucleotides, the CDR3 is TGTGCCAGTAGTATACAGGCATATAGCAATCAGCCCCAGCATTTT. This translates into CASSIQAYSNQPQHF.

The chain carries TRBV6-4 and TRBJ1-1; D remains ambiguous. CDR3 size: 13 residues. The germline gives CDR1 MRHNA, CDR2 SNTAGT. Between the trimmed V and J ends, which lost 4 bases and 0 bases, there was a span of 6 bases. The CDR3 here is CASSGEMNTEAFF. For the CDR3, the DNA is TGTGCCAGCAGTGGTGAGATGAACACTGAAGCTTTCTTT.

This chain connects TRBV2 to TRBJ2-7, with 9 bases fitting TRBD2. This CDR3 contains 16 residues. V trimming: 9 bases; J trimming: 3 bases; junction bases outside the gene matches: 15. Germline V lookup: CDR1 SNHLY, CDR2 FYNNEI. The CDR3 DNA reads as TGTGCCAGTCAGCGGGACTTAGCGGGAGAGGGCTACGAGCAGTACTTC. Translating gives CASQRDLAGEGYEQYF.

V and J are TRBV13 and TRBJ2-5; TRBD1 aligns across 7 bases. The J call may be wrong; the DNA end is better matched by TRBJ2-7. This CDR3 region has 15 residues. Germline assignment: CDR1 PRHDT and CDR2 FYEKMQ (reference sequence). CDR3 protein: CASSYDRAPVSEQYF. The CDR3 DNA is TGTGCCAGCAGCTACGACAGGGCCCCAGTTTCCGAGCAGTACTTC.

V gene TRBV5-1 combines with J gene TRBJ2-3; possible D gene TRBD1, 5 bases. Germline-derived CDR1 and CDR2 are SGHRS and YFSETQ. CDR3 length: 13 residues. Between the trimmed V and J ends, which lost 4 bases and 3 bases, there was a span of 9 bases. CDR3 bases: TGCGCCAGCAGCCCGCCAGGGACAGATACGCAGTATTTT. Protein sequence: CASSPPGTDTQYF. Full variable domain (outside the CDR3, taken from reference TRBV5-1 and TRBJ2-3): KAGVTQTPRYLIKTRGQQVTLSCSPISGHRSVSWYQQTPGQGLQFLFEYFSETQRNKGNFPGRFSGRQFSNSRSEMNVSTLELGDSALYLCASSPPGTDTQYFGPGTRLTVL.

The chain uses TRBV27 and TRBJ1-1; TRBD1 might be the D (5 bases). Germline V gene sequence: CDR1 MNHEY, CDR2 SMNVEV (reference sequence). The V and J ends lost 5 bases and 3 bases respectively, with 19 bases between them. The CDR3 extends over 16 amino acids. CDR3 bases: TGTGCCAGCAGTCTACTTTTATCGGGCAGGGACACTGAAGCTTTCTTT. Translating it yields CASSLLLSGRDTEAFF.

The chain is built from TRBV5-1 and TRBJ1-3, with D uncertain. CDR3 length: 17 amino acids. Germline lookup yields CDR1 SGHRS and CDR2 YFSETQ. Trimming pared 4 bases from V and 2 bases from J, leaving 19 bases between. This CDR3 is CASSLSPLDGAGNTIYF. Here the CDR3 DNA reads TGCGCCAGCAGCCTCTCGCCCCTGGACGGGGCTGGAAACACCATATATTTT. The complete variable domain, with remaining parts taken from reference TRBV5-1 and TRBJ1-3, reads KAGVTQTPRYLIKTRGQQVTLSCSPISGHRSVSWYQQTPGQGLQFLFEYFSETQRNKGNFPGRFSGRQFSNSRSEMNVSTLELGDSALYLCASSLSPLDGAGNTIYFGEGSWLTVV.

This chain links TRBV7-2 with TRBJ2-2; no reliable D call. The CDR3 runs to 12 residues. V dropped 2 bases and J dropped 6 bases, with 4 bases sitting between them. The germline gives CDR1 SGHTA, CDR2 FQGNSA. CDR3 amino acids: CASSLLAGELFF. CDR3 bases: TGTGCCAGCAGCTTACTAGCCGGGGAGCTGTTTTTT.

The rearrangement uses TRBV7-2 and TRBJ1-1; a weak D match, TRBD1 (6 bases). CDR3 length: 14 residues. Germline CDR1 and CDR2: SGHTA and FQGNSA. The V and J ends lost 2 bases and 0 bases respectively, with 7 bases between them. The CDR3 region has the DNA TGTGCCAGCAGCTTACCAGGGGTGAACACTGAAGCTTTCTTT. Encoded protein: CASSLPGVNTEAFF.

This clone showed up just once. The chain links TRBV5-1 to TRBJ2-1; 7 bases align to TRBD1. Germline trimming cut 0 bases from V and 3 bases from J; bases unmatched to any gene: 3. The CDR3 loop spans 15 amino acids. Germline V CDR1 and CDR2: SGHRS, YFSETQ. The CDR3 bases are TGCGCCAGCAGCTTGGAGGGACAGCTCTACAATGAGCAGTTCTTC. Its protein is CASSLEGQLYNEQFF.

The rearrangement joins TRBV9 to TRBJ1-6; D is undetermined. V shed 1 base and J shed 0 bases, with 5 bases lying between them. Germline V gene lookup returns CDR1 SGDLS and CDR2 YYNGEE. The CDR3 is 15 amino acids. This chain's CDR3 is CASSVSSSYNSPLHF. The CDR3, as DNA: TGTGCCAGCAGCGTATCCAGCTCCTATAATTCACCCCTCCACTTT.

The V call is TRBV5-1, the J call TRBJ1-1; D unresolved. The CDR3 is 15 residues long. Per the germline V gene, CDR1 is SGHRS and CDR2 is YFSETQ. V was cut by 4 bases and J by 0 bases, with 13 bases left in between. CDR3 protein: CASSPEGAMNTEAFF. The CDR3 coding sequence is TGCGCCAGCAGCCCTGAGGGCGCAATGAACACTGAAGCTTTCTTT.

The chain uses TRBV7-9 and TRBJ1-1, with D perhaps matching TRBD1 (6 bases). V was shortened by 5 bases and J by 1 base, with 14 bases between the two germline ends. The CDR3 is 15 amino acids. CDR1 is SEHNR, CDR2 FQNEAQ, per germline (reference sequence). The CDR3 protein is CASSLPTGPNTEAFF. The DNA of the CDR3 is TGTGCCAGCAGCCTCCCGACAGGACCGAACACTGAAGCTTTCTTT.